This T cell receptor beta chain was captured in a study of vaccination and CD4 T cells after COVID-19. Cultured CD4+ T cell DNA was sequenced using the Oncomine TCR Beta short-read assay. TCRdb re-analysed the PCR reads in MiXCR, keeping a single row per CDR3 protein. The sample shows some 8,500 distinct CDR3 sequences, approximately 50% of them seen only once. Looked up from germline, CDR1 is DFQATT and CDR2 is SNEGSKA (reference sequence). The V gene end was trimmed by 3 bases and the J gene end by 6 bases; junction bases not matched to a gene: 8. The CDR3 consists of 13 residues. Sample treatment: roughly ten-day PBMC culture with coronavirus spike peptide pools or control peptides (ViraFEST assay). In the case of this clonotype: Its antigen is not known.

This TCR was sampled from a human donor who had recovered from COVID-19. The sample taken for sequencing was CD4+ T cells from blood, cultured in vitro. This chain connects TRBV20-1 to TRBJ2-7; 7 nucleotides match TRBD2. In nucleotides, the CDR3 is TGCAGTGCTAGCGGACTAGAGGCCTCCGAGCAGTACTTC. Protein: CSASGLEASEQYF.